This T cell receptor beta chain is drawn from a study of immune cell composition in non-small cell lung cancer. Across the whole study: Most cases were lung adenocarcinoma or squamous cell carcinoma. Regarding the study as a whole: In adenocarcinoma, maximal tumour-associated clone frequency tracked TIL tumour reactivity.

TCRdb's table, derived via immunoSEQ multiplex PCR, lists solely in-frame clones and lacks some. The sample holds thousands of clones, under 80% seen once. The CDR3 consists of 15 residues. J lost 8 bases, V lost 1 base, and 5 bases had no gene match. The germline V gene encodes CDR1 LNHDA and CDR2 SQIVND (reference sequence). The table lists this clone with a count of one. Its matching antigen is unknown. The rearrangement joins TRBV19 to TRBJ2-1, with 10 bases matching TRBD2. The sequence was obtained from a human donor with non-small cell lung cancer. Sequenced material: lung tumor tissue. CDR3 nucleotides: TGTGCCAGTAGTATAGCAGCGGGAGGGCCTTATGAGCAGTTCTTC. Protein: CASSIAAGGPYEQFF. The complete variable domain, with remaining parts taken from reference TRBV19 and TRBJ2-1, reads DGGITQSPKYLFRKEGQNVTLSCEQNLNHDAMYWYRQDPGQGLRLIYYSQIVNDFQKGDIAEGYSVSREKKESFPLTVTSAQKNPTAFYLCASSIAAGGPYEQFFGPGTRLTVL.